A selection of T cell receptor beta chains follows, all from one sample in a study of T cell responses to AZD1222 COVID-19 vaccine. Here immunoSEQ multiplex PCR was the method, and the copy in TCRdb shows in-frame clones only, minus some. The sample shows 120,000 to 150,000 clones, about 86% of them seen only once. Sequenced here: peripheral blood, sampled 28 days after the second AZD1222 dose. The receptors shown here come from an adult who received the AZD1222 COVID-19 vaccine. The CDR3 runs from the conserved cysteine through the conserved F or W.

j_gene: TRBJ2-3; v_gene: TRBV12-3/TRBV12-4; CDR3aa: CASSPLDTQYF
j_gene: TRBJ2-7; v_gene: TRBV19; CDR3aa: CASARDVAYEQYF
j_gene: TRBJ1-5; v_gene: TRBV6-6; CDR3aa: CASSPPGGAGNQPQHF
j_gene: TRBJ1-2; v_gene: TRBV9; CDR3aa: CASSVGEGYGYTF
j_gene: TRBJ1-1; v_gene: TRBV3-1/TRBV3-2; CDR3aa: CASSQDQGWDTEAFF
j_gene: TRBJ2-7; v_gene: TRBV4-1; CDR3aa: CASSQVRGNEQYF
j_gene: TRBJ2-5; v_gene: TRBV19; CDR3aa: CASSTRPGGGQETQYF
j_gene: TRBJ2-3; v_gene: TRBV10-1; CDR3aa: CASSESGDTQYF
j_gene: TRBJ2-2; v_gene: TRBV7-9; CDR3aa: CASSLGPGELFF
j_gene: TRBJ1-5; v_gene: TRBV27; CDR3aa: CASSYSMQISSNQPQHF
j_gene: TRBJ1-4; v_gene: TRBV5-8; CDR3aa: CASSSVTEGNEKLFF
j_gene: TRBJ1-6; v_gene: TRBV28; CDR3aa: CASSWGITGSPLHF
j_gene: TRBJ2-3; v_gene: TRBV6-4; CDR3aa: CASSDSSGSLDTQYF
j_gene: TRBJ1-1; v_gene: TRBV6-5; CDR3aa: CASSYRGVISEAFF
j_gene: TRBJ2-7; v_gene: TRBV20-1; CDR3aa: CSASGLADSYEQYF
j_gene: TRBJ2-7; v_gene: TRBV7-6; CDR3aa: CASSLDPGTGANEQYF
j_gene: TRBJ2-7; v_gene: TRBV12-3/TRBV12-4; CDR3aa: CASRPTGAYEQYF
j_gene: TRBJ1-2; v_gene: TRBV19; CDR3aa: CASAGITGYYGYTF
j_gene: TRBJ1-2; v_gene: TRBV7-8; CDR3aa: CASSLVEGRGDGYTF
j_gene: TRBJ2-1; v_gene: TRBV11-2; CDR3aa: CASSSPSSGPPDEQFF
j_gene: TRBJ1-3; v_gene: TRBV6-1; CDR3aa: CASSGYQGASGNTIYF
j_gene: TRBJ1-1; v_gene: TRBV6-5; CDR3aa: CASSLQGADTEAFF
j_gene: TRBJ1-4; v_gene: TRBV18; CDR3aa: CASSHSTGGNEKLFF
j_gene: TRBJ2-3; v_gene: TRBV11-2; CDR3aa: CASSHRRSGADTQYF
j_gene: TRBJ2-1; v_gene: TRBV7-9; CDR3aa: CASSPPFRQGPYNEQFF
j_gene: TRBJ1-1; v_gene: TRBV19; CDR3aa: CASRTDFRPTTEAFF
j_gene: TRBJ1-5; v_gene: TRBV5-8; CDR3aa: CASSQNQPQHF
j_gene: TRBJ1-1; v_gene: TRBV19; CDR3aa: CASAGMGQGADTEAFF
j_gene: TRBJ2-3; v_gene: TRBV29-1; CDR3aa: CSARSGRGADTQYF
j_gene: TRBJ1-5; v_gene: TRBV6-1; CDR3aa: CASSEWAGYSNQPQHF
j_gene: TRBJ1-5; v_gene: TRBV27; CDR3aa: CASSLLSSGSSLSQPQHF
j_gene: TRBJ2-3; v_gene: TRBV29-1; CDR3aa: CSSGTSGADTQYF
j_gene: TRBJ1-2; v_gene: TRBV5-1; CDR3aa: CASSLANYGYTF
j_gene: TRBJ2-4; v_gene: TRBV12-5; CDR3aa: CASGLVRSGRAKNIQYF
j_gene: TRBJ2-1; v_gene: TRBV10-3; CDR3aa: CAISEARAGDEQFF
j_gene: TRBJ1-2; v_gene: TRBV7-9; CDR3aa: CASSPDRVIGGYTF
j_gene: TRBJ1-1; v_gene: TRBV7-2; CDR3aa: CASSLAPPKAFF
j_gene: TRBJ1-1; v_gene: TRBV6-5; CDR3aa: CASKGGTPTEAFF
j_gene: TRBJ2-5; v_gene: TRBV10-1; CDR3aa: CASIATSGAKETQYF
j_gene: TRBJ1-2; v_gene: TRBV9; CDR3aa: CASSASGPNSYYGYTF
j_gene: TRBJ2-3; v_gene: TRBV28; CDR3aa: CASSFSFSGGDTDTQYF
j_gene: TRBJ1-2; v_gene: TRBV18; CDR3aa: CASSPDREGYGYTF
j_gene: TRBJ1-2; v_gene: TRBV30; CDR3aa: CAWSGGGNYGYTF
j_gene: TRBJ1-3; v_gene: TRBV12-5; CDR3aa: CASGPHRTRVGNTIYF
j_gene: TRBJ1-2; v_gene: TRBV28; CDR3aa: CASSYRQLIYGYTF
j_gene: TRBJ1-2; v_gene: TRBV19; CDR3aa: CASSDGAYYGYTF
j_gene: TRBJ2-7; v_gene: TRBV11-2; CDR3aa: CASSPFATREQYF
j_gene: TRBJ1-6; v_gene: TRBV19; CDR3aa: CASSPLPTGISPLHF
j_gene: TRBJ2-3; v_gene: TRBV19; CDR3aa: CASSYGDTQYF
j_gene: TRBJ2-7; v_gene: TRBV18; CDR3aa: CASSPRGIPYEQYF
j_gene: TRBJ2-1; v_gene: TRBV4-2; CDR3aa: CASSPGGGPSEQFF
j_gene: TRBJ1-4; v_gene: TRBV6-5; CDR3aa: CASSYLGHGDQKLFF